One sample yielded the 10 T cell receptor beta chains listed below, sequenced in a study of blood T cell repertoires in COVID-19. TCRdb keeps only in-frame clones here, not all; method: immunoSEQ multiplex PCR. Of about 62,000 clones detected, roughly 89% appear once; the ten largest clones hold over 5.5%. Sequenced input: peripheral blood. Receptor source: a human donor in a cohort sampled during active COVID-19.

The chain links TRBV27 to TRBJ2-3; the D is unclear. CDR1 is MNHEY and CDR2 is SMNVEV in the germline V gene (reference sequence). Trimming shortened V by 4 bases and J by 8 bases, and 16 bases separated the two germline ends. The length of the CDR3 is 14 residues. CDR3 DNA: TGTGCCAGCAGTTCTTCTCCGGGTGTTGGTACGCAGTATTTT. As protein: CASSSSPGVGTQYF.

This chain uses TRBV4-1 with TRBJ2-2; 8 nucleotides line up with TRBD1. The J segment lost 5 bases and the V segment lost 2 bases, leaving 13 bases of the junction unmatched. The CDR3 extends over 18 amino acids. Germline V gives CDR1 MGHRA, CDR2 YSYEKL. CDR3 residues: CASSQRLEQGASTGELFF. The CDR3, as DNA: TGCGCCAGCAGCCAACGCCTGGAGCAGGGGGCGTCGACCGGGGAGCTGTTTTTT.

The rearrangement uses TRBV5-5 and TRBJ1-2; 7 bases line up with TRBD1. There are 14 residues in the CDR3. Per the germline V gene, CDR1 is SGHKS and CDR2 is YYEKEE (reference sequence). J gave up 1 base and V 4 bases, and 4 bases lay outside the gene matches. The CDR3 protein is CASSRRDSNYGYTF. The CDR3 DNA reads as TGTGCCAGCAGCCGCCGGGACAGTAACTATGGCTACACCTTC. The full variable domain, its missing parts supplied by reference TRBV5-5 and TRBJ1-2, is DAGVTQSPTHLIKTRGQQVTLRCSPISGHKSVSWYQQVLGQGPQFIFQYYEKEERGRGNFPDRFSARQFPNYSSELNVNALLLGDSALYLCASSRRDSNYGYTFGSGTRLTVV.

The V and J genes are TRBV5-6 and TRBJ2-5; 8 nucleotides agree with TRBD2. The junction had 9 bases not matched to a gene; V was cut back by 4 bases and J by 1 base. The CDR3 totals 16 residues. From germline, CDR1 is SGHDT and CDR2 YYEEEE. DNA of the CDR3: TGTGCCAGCAGCCTCCTGGGAGCGGGGGTCCAAGAGACCCAGTACTTC. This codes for CASSLLGAGVQETQYF.

The CDR3 loop is CASSYGTGGQSYF. In DNA, the CDR3 is TGTGCCAGCAGTTACGGGACAGGGGGTCAATCGTACTTC. The genes are TRBV6-5 and TRBJ2-5; 11 bases align to TRBD1. The CDR3 is made up of 13 amino acids. With 2 bases clipped from V and 13 bases from J, the junction kept 6 bases outside the gene matches. The V gene's germline CDR1 is MNHEY and CDR2 SVGAGI.

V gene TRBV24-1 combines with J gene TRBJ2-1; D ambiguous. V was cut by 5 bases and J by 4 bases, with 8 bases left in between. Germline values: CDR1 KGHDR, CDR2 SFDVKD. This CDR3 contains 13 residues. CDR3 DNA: TGTGCCACCAGTGCCCTGACATACAATGAGCAGTTCTTC. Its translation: CATSALTYNEQFF.

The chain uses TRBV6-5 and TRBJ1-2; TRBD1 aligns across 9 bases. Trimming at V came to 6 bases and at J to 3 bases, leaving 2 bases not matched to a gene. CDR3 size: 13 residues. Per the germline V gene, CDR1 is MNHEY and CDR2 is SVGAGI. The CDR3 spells CASSGDRDYGYTF. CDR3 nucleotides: TGTGCCAGCAGCGGGGACAGGGACTATGGCTACACCTTC.

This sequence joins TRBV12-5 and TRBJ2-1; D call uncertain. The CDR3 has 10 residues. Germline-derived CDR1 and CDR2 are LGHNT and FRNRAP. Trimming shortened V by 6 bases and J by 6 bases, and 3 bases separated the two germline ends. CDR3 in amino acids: CASGANEQFF. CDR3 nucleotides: TGTGCTAGTGGGGCCAATGAGCAGTTCTTC.

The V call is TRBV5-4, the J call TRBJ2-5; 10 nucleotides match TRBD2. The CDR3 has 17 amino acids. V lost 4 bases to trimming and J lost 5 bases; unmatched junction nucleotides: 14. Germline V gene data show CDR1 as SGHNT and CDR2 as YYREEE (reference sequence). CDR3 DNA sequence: TGTGCCAGCAGCACGAAGGCTAGCGGGAGAGGTACGGAGACCCAGTACTTC. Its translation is CASSTKASGRGTETQYF. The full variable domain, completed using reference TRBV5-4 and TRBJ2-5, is ETGVTQSPTHLIKTRGQQVTLRCSSQSGHNTVSWYQQALGQGPQFIFQYYREEENGRGNFPPRFSGLQFPNYSSELNVNALELDDSALYLCASSTKASGRGTETQYFGPGTRLLVL.

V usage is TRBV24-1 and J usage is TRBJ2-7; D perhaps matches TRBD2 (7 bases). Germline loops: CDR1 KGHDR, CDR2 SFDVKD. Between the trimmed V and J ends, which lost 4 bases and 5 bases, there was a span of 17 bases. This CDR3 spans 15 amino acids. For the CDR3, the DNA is TGTGCCACCAGTGACCCCCGGGGGGCGCTTAACGAGCAGTACTTC. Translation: CATSDPRGALNEQYF.